What follows describes a single T cell receptor (beta chain). This clonotype was counted many times. This clone's antigen is unknown. There are no base qualities to consult, and no much larger clone falls within one base. The library came from PCR. TCRdb names HiSeq X Ten as the instrument used. TCRdb handled the public reads itself, with Q25 trimming in fastp and clone calling in MiXCR, and kept productive beta chains. Entries that share a CDR3 protein sequence are merged under the most common genes and DNA. This sample is represented by around 20,000 distinct CDR3 sequences; 50% of them were singletons. The ten biggest clones cover around a third of the sample. The sample is drawn from a study of CD4 and CD8 cells across lung adenocarcinoma regions (dated by TCRdb to the late 2010s). Context from the whole study: To look at intratumor heterogeneity in the T cell receptor repertoire, the study compared tumor centers against tumor margins.

According to the germline V gene, CDR1 reads SGHRS and CDR2 reads YFSETQ. Trimming takes 2 bases off V and 3 bases off J; junction bases not matched to a gene: 10. The CDR3 covers 17 residues, taking in both the cysteine and the phenylalanine. The sequence is cut down to CDR3 DNA, 51 bases in frame from base 1. Patients with localized lung adenocarcinoma, a subtype of non-small cell lung cancer, were used as donors. Samples were obtained from the margins of localized lung adenocarcinomas. CD8+ T cells from tumor tissue were profiled separately from CD4+ T cells for TCR repertoire analysis. The TCR sequence derives from a male donor with lung adenocarcinoma. The CD4 and CD8 labels of this study may be unreliable. The sequence joins TRBV5-1 to TRBJ2-3; the junction holds 9 bases that match TRBD2. The sequencing sample was made of CD8+ T cells from the margin of a lung tumor. The cell subset or site label here, explained by the study, means: tumor margin region. The CDR3 here reads CASSFNIAGVGTDTQYF. The DNA reads TGCGCCAGCAGCTTTAATATAGCGGGAGTGGGAACAGATACGCAGTATTTT.